A selection of T cell receptor beta chains follows, all from one sample in a study of cytomegalovirus exposure and HLA in healthy donors. Data came from immunoSEQ multiplex PCR; TCRdb stores just in-frame clones and leaves some out. The data contain 120,000 to 150,000 clones, around 84% of them singletons. Sample: PBMCs. The receptor set was obtained from a man in his forties or fifties in good health and CMV-seropositive. Both conserved end residues are part of each CDR3.

V gene,CDR3 protein
TRBV29-1,CSVRTSGVGDTQYF
TRBV4-1,CASSQGDSSGNTIYF
TRBV7-9,CASSLEAGLSSGANVLTF
TRBV7-2,CASSLDGGGHYGYTF
TRBV7-2,CASSLVAVAYEQYF
TRBV6-5,CASSYSFLGQAYEQYF
TRBV27,CASSPHDRGASQPQHF
TRBV10-3,CAISESMSMNTEAFF
TRBV6-1,CASSAVQGAGYTF
TRBV6-6,CASSYTGTGTLSYSTF
TRBV6-5,CASSSLYEQYF
TRBV5-1,CASSLGGPDYNEQFF
TRBV5-1,CASSPTQETQYF
TRBV5-1,CASSLEPGLNTEAFF
TRBV9,CASSVEGTENTEAFF
TRBV7-9,CASSLDIGTGGKLFF
TRBV11-1,CASSLDRAGNYGYTF
TRBV7-6,CASSLAGTSGSYNEQFF
TRBV9,CASSVVGGANNEQFF
TRBV30,CAWSGWGASTDTQYF
TRBV6-6,CASVRGSNTEAFF
TRBV4-2,CASSQRTGSNYGYTF
TRBV11-2,CASSLMTGGGQETQYF
TRBV25-1,CASSEYAWGSGIHTF
TRBV5-1,CASSPGLAGGNEQFF
TRBV7-9,CASSLDGHTEAFF
TRBV27,CASSFQASTDTQYF
TRBV2,CASRQGREYEKLFF
TRBV27,CASSSRTVRRNEQFF
TRBV28,CASSPGQGTNYGYTF
TRBV2,CASSAQDSTGELFF
TRBV5-1,CASSLGGSGNQPQHF
TRBV19,CASSMYSRETQYF
TRBV7-2,CASSLPSGSTDTQYF
TRBV7-9,CSSSPISGLAEAFF
TRBV2,CASSVSRDYEQYF
TRBV11-1,CASSLAGGSNTGELFF
TRBV21-1,CASGCDEQFF
TRBV7-9,CSSSLAAGWGNTIYF
TRBV28,CASSSTSDIQYF
TRBV2,CASSATGVRSGNTIYF
TRBV6-5,CASSYGGANYGYTF
TRBV30,CAWSLSSGTRETQYF
TRBV2,CASTRDSYEQYF
TRBV2,CASLGLAGIEETQYF
TRBV30,CAWSLTLGQRLFF
TRBV12-5,CASGLGTSGSLETQYF
TRBV28,CASRPTRLSEQFF
TRBV6-6,CASSQTQGERQPQHF
TRBV5-6,CASSRTRGQPQHF
TRBV6-1,CASSEVLGGVNYGYTF
TRBV30,CAWSAGTQETQYF
TRBV5-1,CASRPGTSGSYEQYF
TRBV18,CASSTTGTGGQVEQFF